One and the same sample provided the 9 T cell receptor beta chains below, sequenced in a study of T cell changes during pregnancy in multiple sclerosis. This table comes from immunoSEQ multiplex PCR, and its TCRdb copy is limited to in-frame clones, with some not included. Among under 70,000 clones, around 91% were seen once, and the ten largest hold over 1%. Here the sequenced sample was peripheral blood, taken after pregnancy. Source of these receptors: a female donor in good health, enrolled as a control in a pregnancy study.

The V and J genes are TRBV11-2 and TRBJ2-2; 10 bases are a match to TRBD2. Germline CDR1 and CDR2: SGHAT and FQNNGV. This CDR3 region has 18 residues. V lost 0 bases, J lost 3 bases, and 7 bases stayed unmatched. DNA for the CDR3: TGTGCCAGCAGCTTAGACTTAGCGGGGGGAGGAGACACCGGGGAGCTGTTTTTT. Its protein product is CASSLDLAGGGDTGELFF.

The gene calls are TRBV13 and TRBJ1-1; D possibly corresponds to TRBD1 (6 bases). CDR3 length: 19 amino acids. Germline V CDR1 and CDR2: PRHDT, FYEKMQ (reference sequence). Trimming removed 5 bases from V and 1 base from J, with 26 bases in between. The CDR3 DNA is TGTGCCAGCAGCCAACAATACAGGGAGGGATTGGGGAAGAACACTGAAGCTTTCTTT. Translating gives CASSQQYREGLGKNTEAFF.

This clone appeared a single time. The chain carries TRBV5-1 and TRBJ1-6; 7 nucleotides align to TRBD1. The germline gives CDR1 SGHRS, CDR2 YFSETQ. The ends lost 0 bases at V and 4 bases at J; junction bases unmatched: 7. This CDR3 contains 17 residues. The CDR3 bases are TGCGCCAGCAGCTTGGCCGGGACAGCTGATTATAATTCACCCCTCCACTTT. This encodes CASSLAGTADYNSPLHF.

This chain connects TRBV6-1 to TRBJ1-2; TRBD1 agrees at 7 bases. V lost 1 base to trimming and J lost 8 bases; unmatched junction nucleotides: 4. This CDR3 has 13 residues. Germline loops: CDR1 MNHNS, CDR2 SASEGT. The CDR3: CASSEDVGGGYTF. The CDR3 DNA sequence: TGTGCCAGCAGTGAAGATGTAGGGGGCGGCTACACCTTC.

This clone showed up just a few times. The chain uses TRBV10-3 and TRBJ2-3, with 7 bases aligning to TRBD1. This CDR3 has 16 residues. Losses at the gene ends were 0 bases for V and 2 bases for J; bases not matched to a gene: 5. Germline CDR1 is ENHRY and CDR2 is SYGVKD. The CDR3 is CAISESVDRATDTQYF. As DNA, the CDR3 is TGTGCCATCAGTGAGTCGGTAGACAGGGCCACAGATACGCAGTATTTT.

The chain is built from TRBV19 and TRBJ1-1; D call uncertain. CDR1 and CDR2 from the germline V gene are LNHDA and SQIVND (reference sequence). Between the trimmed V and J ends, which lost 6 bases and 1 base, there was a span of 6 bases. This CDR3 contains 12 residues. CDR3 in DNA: TGTGCCAGTAGCAGGTCGAACACTGAAGCTTTCTTT. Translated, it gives CASSRSNTEAFF.

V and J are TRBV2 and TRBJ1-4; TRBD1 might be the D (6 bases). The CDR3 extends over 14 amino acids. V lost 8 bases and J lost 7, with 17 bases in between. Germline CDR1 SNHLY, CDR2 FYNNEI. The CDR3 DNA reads TGTGCCAGCCAAGAGGGGGGGGCCGGTGAAAAACTGTTTTTT. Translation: CASQEGGAGEKLFF.

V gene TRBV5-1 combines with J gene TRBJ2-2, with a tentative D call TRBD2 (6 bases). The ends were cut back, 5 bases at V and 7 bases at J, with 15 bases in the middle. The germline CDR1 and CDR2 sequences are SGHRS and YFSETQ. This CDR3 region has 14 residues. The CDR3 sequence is CASRPGLQDGELFF. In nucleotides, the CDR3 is TGCGCCAGCAGACCGGGACTCCAGGACGGGGAGCTGTTTTTT.

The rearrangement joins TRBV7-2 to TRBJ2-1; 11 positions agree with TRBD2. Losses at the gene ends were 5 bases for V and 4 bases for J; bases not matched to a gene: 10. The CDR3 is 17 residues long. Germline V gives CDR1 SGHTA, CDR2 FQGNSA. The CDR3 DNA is TGTGCCAGCAGCCTCGGACTAGCGGGCGTACTATACAATGAGCAGTTCTTC. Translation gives CASSLGLAGVLYNEQFF.